The rows below give T cell receptor beta chains drawn from one sample of a study of blood T cell repertoires in COVID-19. Some clones are missing from TCRdb's copy, which holds only in-frame ones; the method was immunoSEQ multiplex PCR. The sample lists 210,000 or so clones; 80% to 90% were seen once. Sequencing input: peripheral blood. The receptors shown here come from an elderly woman with acute or convalescent COVID-19. CDR3s include the opening cysteine and the closing phenylalanine or tryptophan. The D gene is left open where the match is weak. Clone size is shown for a subset of rows, as once, few, many or a class of expanded clone.

clone size	J gene	V gene	D gene	CDR3 DNA	CDR3 protein
.	TRBJ2-7	TRBV7-9	.	TGTGCCAGCAGCCTGGAGGGGTCCGAGCAGTACTTC	CASSLEGSEQYF
.	TRBJ2-3	TRBV19	TRBD2	TGTGCCAGTAGTAGTCTAGCGGGGATTACAGATACGCAGTATTTT	CASSSLAGITDTQYF
.	TRBJ1-1	TRBV27	.	TGTGCCAGCAGTCTCCACAGGATGAACACTGAAGCTTTCTTT	CASSLHRMNTEAFF
.	TRBJ2-2	TRBV5-1	.	TGCGCCAGCAGCTGGAGGGACTTTAACACCGGGGAGCTGTTTTTT	CASSWRDFNTGELFF
.	TRBJ1-2	TRBV14	.	TGTGCCAGCAGCCAAGACTGGGGGGGCTATGGCTACACCTTC	CASSQDWGGYGYTF
.	TRBJ2-7	TRBV2	TRBD2	TGTGCCAGCACCCCGGGACTAGCGGCCTACGAGCAGTACTTC	CASTPGLAAYEQYF
many	TRBJ2-3	TRBV2	.	TGTGCCAGCTCTTCCTATACGCAGTATTTT	CASSSYTQYF
many	TRBJ2-3	TRBV4-2	.	TGTGCCAGCAGCCAAGCGACAGCGACAAATACGCAGTATTTT	CASSQATATNTQYF
.	TRBJ2-1	TRBV9	.	TGTGCCAGCAGCGTAGAGCCTTACAATGAGCAGTTCTTC	CASSVEPYNEQFF
.	TRBJ2-1	TRBV7-2	.	TGTGCCAGCAGCCTCACCGGGCTAGCGGAGCAGTTCTTC	CASSLTGLAEQFF
.	TRBJ1-4	TRBV9	TRBD1	TGTGCCAGCAGCCTACGGACAGGAGAGACTAATGAAAAACTGTTTTTT	CASSLRTGETNEKLFF
.	TRBJ1-6	TRBV18	TRBD1	TGTGCCAGCTCACTGGGACAGGGGACGAATTCACCCCTCCACTTT	CASSLGQGTNSPLHF
.	TRBJ1-1	TRBV19	.	TGTGCCAGTAGTCCTCAAGGACAGACGACTGAAGCTTTCTTT	CASSPQGQTTEAFF
.	TRBJ2-4	TRBV15	.	TGTGCCACCAGCAGAGAGGGGCCGGACAGCTCCAAAAACATTCAGTACTTC	CATSREGPDSSKNIQYF
.	TRBJ1-5	TRBV28	.	TGTGCCAGCATTCAGGGGAATCAGCCCCAGCATTTT	CASIQGNQPQHF
.	TRBJ2-1	TRBV10-3	.	TGTGCCATCAGTGCTTCGGGACTTGCCTACAATGAGCAGTTCTTC	CAISASGLAYNEQFF
.	TRBJ1-1	TRBV7-3	.	TGTGCCAGCAGTCCGACAGGCTTTAACACTGAAGCTTTCTTT	CASSPTGFNTEAFF
.	TRBJ1-1	TRBV18	TRBD1	TGTGCCAGCTCACCAAAGGGACAGGGGGCAGGGAACACTGAAGCTTTCTTT	CASSPKGQGAGNTEAFF
.	TRBJ2-7	TRBV27	.	TGTGCCAGCAGTTGGAGCGGCCCTAGAGAAGGCTACGAGCAGTACTTC	CASSWSGPREGYEQYF
.	TRBJ1-1	TRBV5-1	.	TGCGCCAGCAGCCGGGAGGATCCATGGTACACTGAAGCTTTCTTT	CASSREDPWYTEAFF
.	TRBJ1-1	TRBV5-1	.	TGCGCCAGCAGCTTGCTTAGCAGGGAAGGCACTGAAGCTTTCTTT	CASSLLSREGTEAFF
.	TRBJ2-3	TRBV30	.	TGTGCCTGGAGTGTACGAGGAGATACGCAGTATTTT	CAWSVRGDTQYF